This TCR beta chain originates from a study of technical replicates of blood from a few donors. Profiling relied on immunoSEQ multiplex PCR, and the TCRdb table lists in-frame clones only, not all of them. The sample has about 89,000 clones; approximately 94% are singletons. The CDR3 has 12 amino acids. CDR1 SQVTM and CDR2 ANQGSEA come from the germline V gene. Trimming left V 3 bases short and J 2 bases short, with 7 bases between. Input material: T cells isolated from PBMCs. V gene TRBV29-1 combines with J gene TRBJ1-1; possible D gene TRBD1, 5 bases. The clonotype originates from a human donor in good health. The CDR3 nucleotides are TGCAGCGTTGACGGGGGTAACACTGAAGCTTTCTTT. Encoded protein: CSVDGGNTEAFF.